Shown below are 10 T cell receptor beta chains from a single sample sequenced in a study of control samples from healthy donors and cancer patients (dated by TCRdb to the early 2020s). The library was made by the immunoSEQ multiplex PCR assay. The immuneACCESS repertoire file appears here via TCRdb, limited to in-frame rearrangements. These files lack a portion of the clones; in checked studies, under half of the deficit traces to unresolved V genes, and the cause of the others is not known. This sample lists 150,000 to 200,000 clones; just over 85% were detected once. In total, the top ten clones hold around 1.6% of the sample. Input material: blood. The receptors come from a man aged 18-30 years in good health.

V and J are TRBV4-3 and TRBJ2-5; possibly TRBD1 for D (5 bases). CDR3 length: 14 residues. V shed 4 bases and J shed 5 bases, with 14 bases lying between them. Per germline, CDR1 LGHNA and CDR2 YSLEER. CDR3 region: CASSPTANRETQYF. The CDR3 coding sequence is TGCGCCAGCAGCCCGACAGCTAATCGGGAGACCCAGTACTTC.

V is TRBV16 and J is TRBJ1-1; 7 nucleotides line up with TRBD1. After removal of 4 bases from V and 0 bases from J, the junction contained 2 bases not matched to a gene. Germline V gene lookup returns CDR1 KGHSY and CDR2 FQNENV. The length of the CDR3 is 14 residues. The CDR3 DNA sequence: TGTGCCAGCAGCCGGGACAGCATGAACACTGAAGCTTTCTTT. Its translation is CASSRDSMNTEAFF. The whole variable domain, remainder taken from reference TRBV16 and TRBJ1-1, is GEEVAQTPKHLVRGEGQKAKLYCAPIKGHSYVFWYQQVLKNEFKFLISFQNENVFDETGMPKERFSAKCLPNSPCSLEIQATKLEDSAVYFCASSRDSMNTEAFFGQGTRLTVV.

The chain employs TRBV11-1 and TRBJ2-1, with 7 bases aligning to TRBD2. The germline CDR1 and CDR2 sequences are SGHAT and FQDESV (reference sequence). Germline trimming cut 1 base from V and 2 bases from J; bases unmatched to any gene: 2. The CDR3 sequence is 15 residues long. CDR3 sequence: CASSLEGGPYNEQFF. The CDR3 DNA reads TGTGCCAGCAGCTTAGAGGGAGGGCCCTACAATGAGCAGTTCTTC. The full variable domain, in which reference TRBV11-1 and TRBJ2-1 provide the parts outside the CDR3, is EAEVAQSPRYKITEKSQAVAFWCDPISGHATLYWYRQILGQGPELLVQFQDESVVDDSQLPKDRFSAERLKGVDSTLKIQPAELGDSAMYLCASSLEGGPYNEQFFGPGTRLTVL.

This clone has a handful of counts. The genes are TRBV7-9 and TRBJ1-5, with a weak D call TRBD1 (6 bases). The CDR3 length is 14 residues. Per the germline V gene, CDR1 is SEHNR and CDR2 is FQNEAQ (reference sequence). Trimming shortened V by 5 bases and J by 5 bases, and 13 bases separated the two germline ends. The chain's CDR3 is CASSPLQGYQPQHF. The CDR3 nucleotides are TGTGCCAGCAGCCCCCTACAGGGTTATCAGCCCCAGCATTTT.

The chain has TRBV21-1 and TRBJ1-5; the D segment call TRBD1 is taken from the table without a DNA check. TRBV21-1 is a documented pseudogene. The CDR3 covers 16 residues. This CDR3 reads CATTTGYKGTNQPQHF. CDR3 DNA: TGTGCCACCACGACAGGGTATAAGGGGACCAATCAGCCCCAGCATTTT.

CDR3 protein: CASSQAHNVLTF. For the CDR3, the DNA is TGTGCCAGCAGCCAAGCTCACAACGTCCTGACTTTC. The V gene is TRBV14, the J gene TRBJ2-6, with D uncertain. The CDR3 runs to 12 residues. The germline CDR1 and CDR2 sequences are SGHDN and FVKESK. Trimming cost V 1 base and J 9 bases, with 4 bases left between them.

The chain combines TRBV20-1 with TRBJ2-2; D unclear. Germline V lookup: CDR1 DFQATT, CDR2 SNEGSKA (reference sequence). Trimming removed 2 bases from V and 5 bases from J, with 3 bases in between. This CDR3 region has 11 residues. The CDR3 sequence is CSARRTGELFF. The CDR3 nucleotides are TGCAGTGCTAGACGAACCGGGGAGCTGTTTTTT.

The genes are TRBV6-6 and TRBJ2-2; D remains unclear. V was trimmed by 8 bases and J by 5 bases, leaving 12 bases between them. CDR1 and CDR2 (germline): MNHNY, SVGAGI (reference sequence). This CDR3 region has 13 residues. The CDR3 region is CASRPIVTGELFF. CDR3 nucleotide sequence: TGTGCCAGCCGCCCAATTGTAACCGGGGAGCTGTTTTTT.

V and J are TRBV7-3 and TRBJ1-1; D is ambiguous. Germline CDR1 and CDR2: SGHTA and FQGTGA. Trimming removed 3 bases at V and 5 bases at J, with 19 bases between. This CDR3 is built from 16 residues. This chain's CDR3 is CASSFNRLATQTEAFF. CDR3 in DNA: TGTGCCAGCAGCTTCAATCGACTCGCAACACAGACTGAAGCTTTCTTT.

CDR3 nucleotides: TGTGCCAGCAGCTTGCCCTACAATGAGCAGTTCTTC. As protein: CASSLPYNEQFF. The chain recombines TRBV7-6 with TRBJ2-1; no clear D. The germline V and J ends were trimmed by 3 bases and 2 bases, with 2 bases remaining between them. Germline CDR1 and CDR2: SGHVS and FNYEAQ. This CDR3 contains 12 residues.